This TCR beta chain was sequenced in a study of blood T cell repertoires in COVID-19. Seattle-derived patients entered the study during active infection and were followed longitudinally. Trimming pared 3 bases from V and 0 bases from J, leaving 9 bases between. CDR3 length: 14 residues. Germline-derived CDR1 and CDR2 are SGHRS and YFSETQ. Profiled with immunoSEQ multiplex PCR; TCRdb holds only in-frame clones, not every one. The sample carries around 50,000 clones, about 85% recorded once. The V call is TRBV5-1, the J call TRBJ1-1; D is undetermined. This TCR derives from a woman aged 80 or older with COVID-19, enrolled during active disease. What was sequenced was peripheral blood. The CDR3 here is CASSSLPVNTEAFF. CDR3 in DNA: TGCGCCAGCAGCTCCCTCCCGGTGAACACTGAAGCTTTCTTT.